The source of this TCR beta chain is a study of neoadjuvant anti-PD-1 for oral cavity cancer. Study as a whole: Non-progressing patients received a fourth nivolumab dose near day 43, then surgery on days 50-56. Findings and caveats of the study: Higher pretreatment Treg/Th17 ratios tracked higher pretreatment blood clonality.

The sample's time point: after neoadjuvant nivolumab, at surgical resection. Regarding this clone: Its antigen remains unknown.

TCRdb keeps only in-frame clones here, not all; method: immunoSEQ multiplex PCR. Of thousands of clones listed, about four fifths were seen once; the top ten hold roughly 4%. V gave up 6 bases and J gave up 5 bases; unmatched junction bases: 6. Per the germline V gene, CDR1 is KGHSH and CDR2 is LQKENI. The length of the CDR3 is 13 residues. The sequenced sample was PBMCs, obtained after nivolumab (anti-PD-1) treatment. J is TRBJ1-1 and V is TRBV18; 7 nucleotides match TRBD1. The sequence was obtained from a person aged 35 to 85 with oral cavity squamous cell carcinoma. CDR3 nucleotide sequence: TGTGCCAGCTCGGCGACAGGGAGAACTGAAGCTTTCTTT. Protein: CASSATGRTEAFF.